This is a list of T cell receptor beta chains from one sample in a study of T cell responses to AZD1222 COVID-19 vaccine. TCRdb's table, derived via immunoSEQ multiplex PCR, lists solely in-frame clones and lacks some. The repertoire consists of 100,000 to 150,000 clones, with roughly 89% occurring once and the leading ten covering roughly 10%. The sample here was peripheral blood, taken on day 0 of MenACWY control vaccination. These receptors originate from an adult in good health. Each CDR3 is given with its conserved first and last residue. The D gene is left open where the match is weak. Expanded clones get a size class; other rows say once, few or many, or leave the size out.

D gene	V gene	J gene	clone size	CDR3 DNA	CDR3 protein
-	TRBV12-3/TRBV12-4	TRBJ1-4	-	TGTGCCAGCAGTTCTGACTCTAATGAAAAACTGTTTTTT	CASSSDSNEKLFF
-	TRBV30	TRBJ1-6	-	TGTGCCTGGAGTTTCCCGAATTCACCCCTCCACTTT	CAWSFPNSPLHF
-	TRBV20-1	TRBJ2-1	-	TGCAGTGCCCTGATTAGTCCTGAGCAGTTCTTC	CSALISPEQFF
TRBD1	TRBV6-2/TRBV6-3	TRBJ2-5	-	TGTGCCAGCACCCCGTCGACAGGGGTGGAGACCCAGTACTTC	CASTPSTGVETQYF
TRBD2	TRBV30	TRBJ2-3	-	TGTGCCTGGAGTTGGACTAGCGGGAGTGGGTCAGATACGCAGTATTTT	CAWSWTSGSGSDTQYF
-	TRBV4-1	TRBJ1-1	-	TGCGCCAGCAGCCAAAAGGGTGTGGGGAGGACTGAAGCTTTCTTT	CASSQKGVGRTEAFF
-	TRBV7-9	TRBJ2-1	-	TGTGCCAGCAGCTTAGGGCCTGCCGTTTTCTACAATGAGCAGTTCTTC	CASSLGPAVFYNEQFF
-	TRBV7-9	TRBJ1-6	-	TGTGCCAGCAGCTTGGACGGCAATTCACCCCTCCACTTT	CASSLDGNSPLHF
-	TRBV4-1	TRBJ1-6	-	TGCGCCAGCAGCCAAGATCTAGAGGACACCTATTATAATTCACCCCTCCACTTT	CASSQDLEDTYYNSPLHF
TRBD1	TRBV19	TRBJ2-6	-	TGTGCCAGTAGTCCGGGACAGATCTCTGGGGCCAACGTCCTGACTTTC	CASSPGQISGANVLTF
-	TRBV3-1/TRBV3-2	TRBJ1-2	-	TGTGCCAGCAGCCCCGGACCCCGAGCTAACTATGGCTACACCTTC	CASSPGPRANYGYTF
-	TRBV6-1	TRBJ1-6	-	TGTGCCAGCAGTGAAGCCTGGCGCTTGGGTAATTCACCCCTCCACTTT	CASSEAWRLGNSPLHF
-	TRBV2	TRBJ1-5	-	TGTGCCAGCAGCGCTATGACAAGTGGAAATCAGCCCCAGCATTTT	CASSAMTSGNQPQHF
-	TRBV11-2	TRBJ1-1	-	TGTGCCAGCAGCTTAGATCGAATAGCACCTGAAGCTTTCTTT	CASSLDRIAPEAFF
TRBD2	TRBV10-1	TRBJ2-2	-	TGCGCCAGCAGTGTAGGGGTAGCGGGATCCACCGGGGAGCTGTTTTTT	CASSVGVAGSTGELFF
TRBD2	TRBV30	TRBJ2-7	-	TGTGCCTGGAGTGTACCCGGACTAGCGGGAGGTCACTTC	CAWSVPGLAGGHF
-	TRBV5-1	TRBJ2-1	-	TGCGCCAGCAGCTTGGCCACGGTAAGGATCTACAATGAGCAGTTCTTC	CASSLATVRIYNEQFF
-	TRBV2	TRBJ1-1	-	TGTGCCAGCAGTGAAGTGGGGAGGGTAGGGCCTTTCTTT	CASSEVGRVGPFF
-	TRBV15	TRBJ1-3	-	TGTGCCACCAGCAGAGTTTTAACGTGGAACTCTGGAAACACCATATATTTT	CATSRVLTWNSGNTIYF
-	TRBV24-1	TRBJ2-1	-	TGTGCCACCAGTGATCTAATAGGGGAGCAGTTCTTC	CATSDLIGEQFF
-	TRBV3-1/TRBV3-2	TRBJ2-7	-	TGTGCCAGCAGCCAACGGGGGAGCTCCTACGAGCAGTACTTC	CASSQRGSSYEQYF
TRBD1	TRBV3-1/TRBV3-2	TRBJ2-7	-	TGTGCCAGCAGCCAAGATGTCACACCCTGGGACAGGGGGCCCGGAGAGCAGTACTTC	CASSQDVTPWDRGPGEQYF
-	TRBV4-1	TRBJ1-1	medium-sized	TGCGCCAGCAGCCAATTTCAAGCGAACACTGAAGCTTTCTTT	CASSQFQANTEAFF
TRBD1	TRBV7-2	TRBJ2-7	-	TGTGCCAGCAGCTTGGGACAGGGGGCGCCTAGAGCGTACGAGCAGTACTTC	CASSLGQGAPRAYEQYF
-	TRBV30	TRBJ1-5	-	TGTGCCTGGACCCAGGACAGCTATAGCAATCAGCCCCAGCATTTT	CAWTQDSYSNQPQHF
TRBD2	TRBV24-1	TRBJ2-5	-	TGTGCCACCAGAGGAAACGGACTAGCGGACCAAGAGACCCAGTACTTC	CATRGNGLADQETQYF
TRBD1	TRBV9	TRBJ1-2	-	TGTGCCAGCAGCACCGGGGACAGGGAGACTCTTGGCTACACCTTC	CASSTGDRETLGYTF
-	TRBV6-5	TRBJ1-4	-	TGTGCCAGCAGGGAGAGGAGTTATGAAAAACTGTTTTTT	CASRERSYEKLFF
-	TRBV27	TRBJ2-7	-	TGTGCCAGCAGTTTAGAGGGGACCTACGAGCAGTACTTC	CASSLEGTYEQYF
-	TRBV7-2	TRBJ1-2	-	TGTGCCAGCAGCTTAAGACAGCCCTATGGCTACACCTTC	CASSLRQPYGYTF
-	TRBV10-3	TRBJ2-7	-	TGTGCCATCAGTGACTCCTACGAGCAGTACTTC	CAISDSYEQYF
-	TRBV27	TRBJ1-2	-	TGTGCCAGCAGTCCCGGGTGGGGTAACTATGGCTACACCTTC	CASSPGWGNYGYTF
-	TRBV27	TRBJ2-1	few	TGTGCCAGCAAATCAGGACGGCACAATGAGCAGTTCTTC	CASKSGRHNEQFF
TRBD2	TRBV15	TRBJ2-1	-	TGTGCCACCAGCAGTGGGCTTAATAGCGGGAACTACAATGAGCAGTTCTTC	CATSSGLNSGNYNEQFF
-	TRBV19	TRBJ1-3	-	TGTGCCAGTAGTATAACGGACAGAGCCGGAAACACCATATATTTT	CASSITDRAGNTIYF
-	TRBV18	TRBJ1-1	once	TGTGCCAGCTTTATCATGAACACTGAAGCTTTCTTT	CASFIMNTEAFF
TRBD2	TRBV5-1	TRBJ2-3	-	TGCGCCAGCAGCTTGGTAGTCCGACTAGCGGCCACAGATACGCAGTATTTT	CASSLVVRLAATDTQYF
-	TRBV7-2	TRBJ1-5	-	TGTGCCAGCAGCCGGGACACCAATCAGCCCCAGCATTTT	CASSRDTNQPQHF
-	TRBV27	TRBJ2-2	-	TGTGCCAGCAACCGGGGACTGAACACCGGGGAGCTGTTTTTT	CASNRGLNTGELFF
-	TRBV11-2	TRBJ1-2	-	TGTGCCAGCAGCTTAATGGCAATAAGCTTC	CASSLMAISF
-	TRBV5-5	TRBJ1-3	many	TGTGCCAGCGGGGCCCGTCTTGGCTCTGGAAACACCATATATTTT	CASGARLGSGNTIYF
TRBD2	TRBV6-5	TRBJ2-7	-	TGTGCCAGCAGTACGACTAGCGGGACCTACGAGCAGTACTTC	CASSTTSGTYEQYF
-	TRBV3-1/TRBV3-2	TRBJ1-2	-	TGTGCCAGCAGCCAAGATCAGGGTTATGGCTACACCTTC	CASSQDQGYGYTF
-	TRBV29-1	TRBJ1-2	-	TGCAGCGTTGAAGATCTCGGCAGGGCTAACTATGGCTACACCTTC	CSVEDLGRANYGYTF
TRBD1	TRBV19	TRBJ2-6	-	TGTGCCAGTAGTAGGACAGGGGCTTCTGGGGCCAACGTCCTGACTTTC	CASSRTGASGANVLTF
-	TRBV5-6	TRBJ2-7	-	TGTGCCAGCAGCCGATACGATGGGGGCAGTTCCTACGAGCAGTACTTC	CASSRYDGGSSYEQYF
-	TRBV6-5	TRBJ1-3	-	TGTGCCAGCACCTCTCTCCTCTCTGGAAACACCATATATTTT	CASTSLLSGNTIYF
-	TRBV30	TRBJ1-1	once	TGTGCCTGGAGTTCCCCCCTGCTCCCGAACACTGAAGCTTTCTTT	CAWSSPLLPNTEAFF
-	TRBV6-1	TRBJ1-6	-	TGTGCCAGCAGTGAAACGGGGTCCACTTCACCCCTCCACTTT	CASSETGSTSPLHF
TRBD2	TRBV9	TRBJ2-5	-	TGTGCCAGCAGTACTAACGGGCTAGCGGGACAAAATGAGGAGACCCAGTACTTC	CASSTNGLAGQNEETQYF
-	TRBV12-3/TRBV12-4	TRBJ1-2	-	TGTGCCAGCAGTTTCCGGGGGCGAAATATCCACACCTTC	CASSFRGRNIHTF
TRBD1	TRBV19	TRBJ1-1	-	TGTGCCAGTAGTAAAGTGACAGGGGCTGAAGCTTTCTTT	CASSKVTGAEAFF